The rows below give T cell receptor beta chains drawn from one sample of a study of CD8+CD57+ T cells in acquired aplastic anemia. A single record per CDR3 protein comes from TCRdb applying MiXCR to the reads. This repertoire shows under 200,000 distinct CDR3 sequences, just under 50% found once; its top ten account for about 8.8%. Sequencing was done on a sample of sorted CD4+, CD8+, or CD8+CD57+ T cells (not recorded which) from PBMCs. These receptors all come from a human donor with aplastic anemia. Both conserved end residues are part of each CDR3. A D gene is named only where the DNA matches it firmly. Size is stated for part of the rows, as once, few or many counts, or as a class when the clone is expanded.

v_gene	d_gene	abundance	j_gene	CDR3nt	CDR3aa
TRBV7-9	.	.	TRBJ2-3	TGTGCCAGCAGCTTAGATTCGGGAGATACGCAGTATTTT	CASSLDSGDTQYF
TRBV20-1	TRBD1	.	TRBJ1-2	TGCAGTGCTCCTGGACAGGGGTATGGCTACACCTTC	CSAPGQGYGYTF
TRBV24-1	.	.	TRBJ2-3	TGTGCCACCAGTGATTGGGGGACACCTAGCACAGATACGCAGTATTTT	CATSDWGTPSTDTQYF
TRBV7-2	.	once	TRBJ1-1	TGTGCCAGCAGCTTAGGTCTCACAGCCAGTGAAGCTTTCTTT	CASSLGLTASEAFF
TRBV7-9	.	few	TRBJ2-3	TGTGCCAGCAGCTTAAGTGGGGGCACAGATACGCAGTATTTT	CASSLSGGTDTQYF
TRBV6-1	.	many	TRBJ1-3	TGTGCCAGCACCCTGGACGGTACTGGTGGAAACACCATATATTTT	CASTLDGTGGNTIYF
TRBV20-1	.	.	TRBJ2-3	TGCAGTGCCCACGGGGGAAGCACAGATACGCAGTATTTT	CSAHGGSTDTQYF
TRBV5-1	.	.	TRBJ1-6	TGCGCCAGCAGCTTCGGACAGAACTCTTCACCCCTCCACTTT	CASSFGQNSSPLHF
TRBV7-3	.	few	TRBJ1-2	TGTGCCAGCGGGAAGCAGGGGTTGTCCGGAGGCTACACCTTC	CASGKQGLSGGYTF
TRBV5-4	TRBD2	many	TRBJ2-1	TGTGCCACCGGACTAGCGGGAGGGGATGAGCAGTTCTTC	CATGLAGGDEQFF
TRBV10-3	.	.	TRBJ2-7	TGTGCCATCAGTGTTGAAGGGGACGTCCACGAGCAGTACTTC	CAISVEGDVHEQYF
TRBV6-5	TRBD2	.	TRBJ2-5	TGTGCCAGCAGTTACTCGCTAGCGGCCCACCAAGAGACCCAGTACTTC	CASSYSLAAHQETQYF
TRBV19	TRBD2	many	TRBJ2-3	TGTGCCAGTAGGCCTCCGGGACTAGCGTCGGATACGCAGTATTTT	CASRPPGLASDTQYF
TRBV2	.	few	TRBJ1-3	TGTGCCAGCAGCTTTGACAGGAATAGTGGAAACACCATATATTTT	CASSFDRNSGNTIYF
TRBV10-3	.	.	TRBJ2-7	TGTGCCATCAGTGAGTTGGAACAGAGTTACGAGCAGTACTTC	CAISELEQSYEQYF
TRBV7-2	.	few	TRBJ1-1	TGTGCCAGCAGCTTAGGACTAGTTGAAGCTTTCTTT	CASSLGLVEAFF
TRBV5-1	TRBD2	few	TRBJ2-7	TGCGCCAGCAGCTTGTTTAGCGGGGGAACCTACGAGCAGTACTTC	CASSLFSGGTYEQYF
TRBV6-5	TRBD2	few	TRBJ2-3	TGTGCCAGCAGTTTCTCCACGGGACTAGCGGGAGTTGGTACGCAGTATTTT	CASSFSTGLAGVGTQYF
TRBV2	.	.	TRBJ2-5	TGTGCCAGCCGCGTGGGAGAGCGGGAGACCCAGTACTTC	CASRVGERETQYF
TRBV10-1	.	many	TRBJ2-1	TGCGCCAGCAGTATTTCACTAGTGGGTAGCAATGAGCAGTTCTTC	CASSISLVGSNEQFF
TRBV12-3/TRBV12-4	.	many	TRBJ1-1	TGTGCCAGCAGTTTTGGCTTAACCACTGAAGCTTTCTTT	CASSFGLTTEAFF
TRBV29-1	.	.	TRBJ2-1	TGCAGCGCCCTGCACGGATTGGATGAGCAGTTCTTC	CSALHGLDEQFF
TRBV7-6	.	once	TRBJ2-3	TGTGCCAGCAGCTTATCCGGGGCGTTTGGCACAGATACGCAGTATTTT	CASSLSGAFGTDTQYF
TRBV6-2/TRBV6-3	TRBD1	.	TRBJ2-3	TGTGCCAGCAGGACCGGGACAGGGAGCACAGATACGCAGTATTTT	CASRTGTGSTDTQYF
TRBV10-3	.	.	TRBJ2-1	TGTGCCATCAGTGAGGCAGGGGGGAATGAGCAGTTCTTC	CAISEAGGNEQFF
TRBV7-2	TRBD1	.	TRBJ2-2	TGTGCCAGCAGCTGGGGACAGTCGAACACCGGGGAGCTGTTTTTT	CASSWGQSNTGELFF